Listed below are T cell receptor beta chains from one sample, sequenced in a study of shared clonotypes between healthy human individuals. Clones were sequenced by immunoSEQ multiplex PCR, and TCRdb holds only the in-frame ones, with some missing. The sample consists of roughly 1,000,000 clones, approximately 80% of them appearing once. Sample: memory CD4+ T cells from PBMCs. The receptors were gathered from a man between 18 and 29 years old in good health. Some clones in this sample may be carry-over from other donors' samples. The CDR3 runs from the conserved cysteine through the conserved F or W. Fields, in order: V gene, D gene, clone size, J gene, CDR3 DNA, CDR3 protein. A D gene is named only where the DNA matches it firmly. Clone size appears in some rows only: once, few, many, or a class for an expanded clone.

V: TRBV7-9
D: -
size: -
J: TRBJ2-3
DNA: TGTGCCAGCAGCTTACTTCAGGGTCAGTATTTT
CDR3: CASSLLQGQYF

V: TRBV6-4
D: -
size: -
J: TRBJ1-1
DNA: TGTGCCAGCAGTGACTCCTTTAGGGGGGGTGAAGCTTTCTTT
CDR3: CASSDSFRGGEAFF

V: TRBV27
D: -
size: -
J: TRBJ2-1
DNA: TGTGCCAGCAGTCACGGACTAAGAGACTACAATGAGCAGTTCTTC
CDR3: CASSHGLRDYNEQFF

V: TRBV6-1
D: -
size: -
J: TRBJ2-6
DNA: TGTGCCAGCAGGGAGGCTGGGGCCAACGTCCTGACTTTC
CDR3: CASREAGANVLTF

V: TRBV28
D: -
size: few
J: TRBJ2-3
DNA: TGTGCCAGCAGTTTTTATGCGACTGGGGGTTATACGCAGTATTTT
CDR3: CASSFYATGGYTQYF

V: TRBV28
D: -
size: once
J: TRBJ2-7
DNA: TGTGCCAGCAGGGCCCGCGGGAATTTGGTATACGAGCAGTACTTC
CDR3: CASRARGNLVYEQYF

V: TRBV7-2
D: TRBD2
size: once
J: TRBJ2-7
DNA: TGTGCCAGCAGTTCCGAGGGACTAGCGGGTGCGGAGCAGTACTTC
CDR3: CASSSEGLAGAEQYF

V: TRBV19
D: -
size: -
J: TRBJ1-5
DNA: TGTGCCAGTAGTCGGGGGGCAGGGATCAATCAGCCCCAGCATTTT
CDR3: CASSRGAGINQPQHF

V: TRBV4-3
D: TRBD1
size: once
J: TRBJ2-5
DNA: TGCGCCAGCAGCCAACGGACAGGGCGAGGGGAGACCCAGTACTTC
CDR3: CASSQRTGRGETQYF

V: TRBV29-1
D: TRBD1
size: -
J: TRBJ1-2
DNA: TGCAGCGTCAGACAAACCGGGACAGGTGCACGCTACACCTTC
CDR3: CSVRQTGTGARYTF

V: TRBV6-4
D: TRBD1
size: few
J: TRBJ1-5
DNA: TGTGCCAGCAGCGTGGAGGGGGCGCATCAGCCCCAGCATTTT
CDR3: CASSVEGAHQPQHF

V: TRBV18
D: -
size: many
J: TRBJ2-6
DNA: TGTGCCAGCTCACCATCTCGAGGCGGGGCCAACGTCCTGACTTTC
CDR3: CASSPSRGGANVLTF

V: TRBV7-8
D: -
size: -
J: TRBJ2-7
DNA: TGTGCCAGCAGCTTAACAATCTACGAGCAGTACTTC
CDR3: CASSLTIYEQYF

V: TRBV6-6
D: TRBD1
size: -
J: TRBJ2-7
DNA: TGTGCCAGCAGTTACTCGACAGGGTCCGAGCAGTACTTC
CDR3: CASSYSTGSEQYF

V: TRBV7-2
D: -
size: few
J: TRBJ2-1
DNA: TGTGCCAGCAGCTTAGGGGCGGGGTGGGTCAATGCGCAGTTCTTC
CDR3: CASSLGAGWVNAQFF

V: TRBV28
D: TRBD2
size: -
J: TRBJ2-2
DNA: TGTGCCAGCAGTGTATACTGGACTAGCGGCACCGGGGAGCTGTTTTTT
CDR3: CASSVYWTSGTGELFF

V: TRBV4-3
D: TRBD2
size: many
J: TRBJ2-3
DNA: TGCGCCAGCAGCCAGATACCCGGGGGGAAGGCTACGCAGTATTTT
CDR3: CASSQIPGGKATQYF

V: TRBV28
D: -
size: -
J: TRBJ2-7
DNA: TGTGCCAGCAGCCAAACCCTTTGGACTTCCTACGAGCAGTACTTC
CDR3: CASSQTLWTSYEQYF

V: TRBV10-3
D: -
size: -
J: TRBJ2-5
DNA: TGTGCCTCAAACGACCTTGAAGAGACCCAGTACTTC
CDR3: CASNDLEETQYF

V: TRBV5-4
D: -
size: -
J: TRBJ2-5
DNA: TGTGCCAGCAGCTTGGCCAGGGGCGGGACAGACCAAGAGACCCAGTACTTC
CDR3: CASSLARGGTDQETQYF

V: TRBV7-9
D: TRBD2
size: few
J: TRBJ2-1
DNA: TGTGCCAGCAGCTTGAGCCGGACTAGCGGGTACAATGAGCAGTTCTTC
CDR3: CASSLSRTSGYNEQFF

V: TRBV11-3
D: -
size: -
J: TRBJ2-7
DNA: TGTGCCAGCTCCACAGGGGGGGACACCATCTACGAGCAGTACTTC
CDR3: CASSTGGDTIYEQYF

V: TRBV11-1
D: TRBD1
size: -
J: TRBJ2-1
DNA: TGTGCCAGCAGGATCCGGGACAGGGCTGCGGCTGAGCAGTTCTTC
CDR3: CASRIRDRAAAEQFF

V: TRBV7-9
D: -
size: -
J: TRBJ2-7
DNA: TGTGCCAGCAGCTCAAGGGGGGAGGAGCAGTACTTC
CDR3: CASSSRGEEQYF

V: TRBV5-1
D: -
size: once
J: TRBJ2-1
DNA: TGCGCCAGCAGCTTGCACTACTTGGAGGACTACAATGAGCGGTTCTTC
CDR3: CASSLHYLEDYNERFF

V: TRBV25-1
D: -
size: -
J: TRBJ1-6
DNA: TGTGCCAGCAGTGATCGGACGGCCTATAATTCACCCCTCCACTTT
CDR3: CASSDRTAYNSPLHF

V: TRBV18
D: TRBD1
size: -
J: TRBJ2-3
DNA: TGTGCCAGCTCGAGTTCTAGACAGGGGTTCTCAGATACGCAGTATTTT
CDR3: CASSSSRQGFSDTQYF

V: TRBV5-6
D: -
size: -
J: TRBJ2-5
DNA: TGTGCCAGCAGCTACTTTACCCTGCTATTTTTGGGAGAAGAGACCCAGTACTTC
CDR3: CASSYFTLLFLGEETQYF

V: TRBV5-1
D: -
size: -
J: TRBJ2-7
DNA: TGCGCCAGCAGCGGGGGTCTGTGGCACGAGCAGTACTTC
CDR3: CASSGGLWHEQYF

V: TRBV2
D: TRBD2
size: -
J: TRBJ2-5
DNA: TGTGCCAGCAAGCGGGGCCAAGAGACCCAGTACTTC
CDR3: CASKRGQETQYF

V: TRBV6-1
D: -
size: -
J: TRBJ1-2
DNA: TGTGCCAGCAGCGCGCTGGGGTTTAACTATGGCTACACCTTC
CDR3: CASSALGFNYGYTF

V: TRBV27
D: -
size: once
J: TRBJ2-1
DNA: TGTGCCAGCATAAGCAGGAGCTCCTACAATGAGCAGTTCTTC
CDR3: CASISRSSYNEQFF